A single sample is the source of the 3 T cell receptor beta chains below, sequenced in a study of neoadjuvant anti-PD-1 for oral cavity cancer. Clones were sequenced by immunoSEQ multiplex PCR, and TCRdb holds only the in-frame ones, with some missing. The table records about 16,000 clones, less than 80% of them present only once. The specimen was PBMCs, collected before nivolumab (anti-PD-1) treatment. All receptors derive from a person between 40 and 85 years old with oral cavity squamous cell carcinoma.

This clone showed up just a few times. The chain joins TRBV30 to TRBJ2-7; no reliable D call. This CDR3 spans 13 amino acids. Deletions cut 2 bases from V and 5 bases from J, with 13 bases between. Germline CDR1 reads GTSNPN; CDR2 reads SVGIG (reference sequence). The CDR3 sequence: CAWSKGYPDEQYF. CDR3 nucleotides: TGTGCCTGGAGTAAGGGCTACCCCGACGAGCAGTACTTC.

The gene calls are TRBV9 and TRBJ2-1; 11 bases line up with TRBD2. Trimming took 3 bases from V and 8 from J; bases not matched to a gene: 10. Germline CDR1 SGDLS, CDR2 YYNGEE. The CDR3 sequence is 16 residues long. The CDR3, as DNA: TGTGCCAGCAGCGCCGTTAGCGGGAGGGCCCTGTATGAGCAGTTCTTC. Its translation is CASSAVSGRALYEQFF.

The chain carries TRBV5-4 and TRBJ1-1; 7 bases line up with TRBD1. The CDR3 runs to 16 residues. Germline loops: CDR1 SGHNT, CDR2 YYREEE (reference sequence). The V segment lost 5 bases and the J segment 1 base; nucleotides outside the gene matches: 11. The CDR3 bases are TGTGCCAGCAGGGTAGGGCAGGGGGTGAAGAACACTGAAGCTTTCTTT. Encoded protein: CASRVGQGVKNTEAFF.